The 32 T cell receptor beta chains in this list originate from one sample, sequenced in a study of T cell responses to AZD1222 COVID-19 vaccine. Sequencing used immunoSEQ multiplex PCR; TCRdb keeps in-frame clones, though not all of them. The sample shows 130,000 to 150,000 clones, just over 90% of them seen only once. Here the sequenced sample was peripheral blood, taken on day 0 of MenACWY control vaccination. Source of these receptors: an adult in good health.

This rearrangement joins TRBV3-1 (or the pseudogene TRBV3-2) to TRBJ1-5, with TRBD1 matching over 10 bases. Germline CDR1 reads LGHDT; CDR2 reads YNNKEL (reference sequence). The CDR3 contains 14 residues. The junction had 3 bases not matched to a gene; V was cut back by 4 bases and J by 6 bases. CDR3 bases: TGTGCCAGCAGCCTTGGGACAGGGGTTCAGCCCCAGCATTTT. It encodes CASSLGTGVQPQHF.

This clone was seen many times. This chain uses TRBV6-5 with TRBJ2-7; 13 bases are shared with TRBD2. Trimming took 6 bases from V and 3 from J; bases not matched to a gene: 5. CDR3 length: 15 amino acids. The germline CDR1 and CDR2 sequences are MNHEY and SVGAGI. CDR3 sequence (DNA): TGTGCCAGCAGGAACGGACTAGCGGGAGACTACGAGCAGTACTTC. Its translation is CASRNGLAGDYEQYF.

The gene calls are TRBV7-9 and TRBJ2-7; tentative D call: TRBD1 (6 bases). Germline V CDR1 and CDR2: SEHNR, FQNEAQ (reference sequence). This CDR3 has 15 amino acids. V gave up 5 bases and J gave up 3 bases, with 17 bases separating them. The DNA of the CDR3 is TGTGCCAGCAGCGCCGGACAGACTAAAAGCTACGAGCAGTACTTC. Translating gives CASSAGQTKSYEQYF. The full variable domain, its missing parts supplied by reference TRBV7-9 and TRBJ2-7, is DTGVSQNPRHKITKRGQNVTFRCDPISEHNRLYWYRQTLGQGPEFLTYFQNEAQLEKSRLLSDRFSAERPKGSFSTLEIQRTEQGDSAMYLCASSAGQTKSYEQYFGPGTRLTVT.

The V and J genes are TRBV19 and TRBJ1-2; D gene unclear. The V end lost 3 bases, the J end lost 5 bases, and 10 bases lay between the germline ends. The CDR3 runs to 13 residues. Germline CDR1 and CDR2: LNHDA and SQIVND (reference sequence). The CDR3 loop reads CASSMSGQYGYTF. For the CDR3, the DNA is TGTGCCAGTAGTATGTCCGGTCAATATGGCTACACCTTC. Combining the CDR3 with reference TRBV19 and TRBJ1-2 gives the whole variable domain DGGITQSPKYLFRKEGQNVTLSCEQNLNHDAMYWYRQDPGQGLRLIYYSQIVNDFQKGDIAEGYSVSREKKESFPLTVTSAQKNPTAFYLCASSMSGQYGYTFGSGTRLTVV.

The chain is built from TRBV29-1 and TRBJ1-1; no definite D call. This CDR3 has 10 amino acids. CDR1 is SQVTM, CDR2 ANQGSEA, per germline. V lost 5 bases and J 1 base, leaving 2 bases between the germline ends. Written as DNA, the CDR3 is TGCAGCGTTACGAACACTGAAGCTTTCTTT. Its protein product is CSVTNTEAFF.

The V call is TRBV20-1, the J call TRBJ2-1; D might be TRBD1 (6 bases). Trimming removed 3 bases from V and 8 bases from J, with 8 bases in between. CDR3 length equals 11 residues. The germline V gene encodes CDR1 DFQATT and CDR2 SNEGSKA (reference sequence). In DNA form, the CDR3 reads TGCAGTGCTAGCAGGGGCTATGAGCAGTTCTTC. Its translation: CSASRGYEQFF.

This clone appeared a single time. The CDR3: CASSRGASGVQDTQYF. The CDR3, as DNA: TGTGCCAGCAGCCGGGGGGCTAGCGGGGTTCAAGATACGCAGTATTTT. The chain uses TRBV28 and TRBJ2-3; 9 nucleotides match TRBD2. With V trimmed by 6 bases and J by 5 bases, 12 bases remained unmatched. The V gene's germline CDR1 is MDHEN and CDR2 SYDVKM. CDR3 size: 16 residues.

This rearrangement joins TRBV7-3 to TRBJ2-3, with D possibly TRBD1 on 5 matching bases. Germline CDR1 SGHTA, CDR2 FQGTGA. This CDR3 has 14 amino acids. The ends were cut back, 1 base at V and 5 bases at J, with 10 bases in the middle. In DNA form, the CDR3 reads TGTGCCAGCAGCTTAAGCACAGGTCAAGATACGCAGTATTTT. Its protein is CASSLSTGQDTQYF.

The chain carries TRBV3-1 (or the pseudogene TRBV3-2) and TRBJ1-1; D gene ambiguous. In germline, CDR1 is LGHDT, CDR2 YNNKEL (reference sequence). The CDR3 extends over 14 amino acids. V dropped 4 bases and J dropped 1 base, with 10 bases sitting between them. In nucleotides, the CDR3 is TGTGCCAGCAGCCCCGGTCCGCGGAACACTGAAGCTTTCTTT. Translating gives CASSPGPRNTEAFF.

V gene TRBV24-1 combines with J gene TRBJ1-5, with 9 nucleotides matching TRBD1. This CDR3 has 16 amino acids. The germline V gene has CDR1 KGHDR and CDR2 SFDVKD. V shed 7 bases and J 7 bases; nucleotides not matched to a gene: 13. The CDR3, as DNA: TGTGCCACCAGCGCCTCTTCGACAGGGGGAGTGCAGCCCCAGCATTTT. Its protein product is CATSASSTGGVQPQHF.

The V gene is TRBV3-1 (or the pseudogene TRBV3-2), the J gene TRBJ1-2, with TRBD1 as a possible D gene (5 bases). The V end lost 4 bases, the J end lost 8 bases, and 17 bases lay between the germline ends. This CDR3 is built from 14 residues. Germline V CDR1 and CDR2: LGHDT, YNNKEL (reference sequence). CDR3 nucleotides: TGTGCCAGCAGCCCAGGGACGGTCGGTGGGGGCTACACCTTC. It codes for CASSPGTVGGGYTF.

The chain carries TRBV2 and TRBJ2-7; 8 bases map to TRBD1. This CDR3 spans 15 amino acids. Germline V gives CDR1 SNHLY, CDR2 FYNNEI. Germline trimming cut 4 bases from V and 2 bases from J; bases unmatched to any gene: 7. The CDR3: CASSAGTGVTYEQYF. The DNA for the CDR3 is TGTGCCAGCAGTGCAGGGACAGGTGTAACCTACGAGCAGTACTTC.

The CDR3 DNA reads TGTGCCAGCACTCCCTTCGGGACCGGGGAGCTGTTTTTT. Translation: CASTPFGTGELFF. This rearrangement joins TRBV2 to TRBJ2-2, with D hard to call. Trimming removed 7 bases at V and 5 bases at J, with 11 bases between. CDR3 length: 13 residues. The germline V gene encodes CDR1 SNHLY and CDR2 FYNNEI.

The chain is built from TRBV6-5 and TRBJ2-6; D is perhaps TRBD1 or TRBD2 (6 bases each). The CDR3 has 14 amino acids. Germline assignment: CDR1 MNHEY and CDR2 SVGAGI. The V end lost 10 bases, the J end lost 1 base, and 11 bases lay between the germline ends. Written as DNA, the CDR3 is TGTGCCACGGGGGCGCGATCTGGGGCCAACGTCCTGACTTTC. Its translation is CATGARSGANVLTF.

The CDR3 protein is CASSLVGSEQYF. The CDR3 nucleotides are TGTGCCAGCAGCTTAGTAGGGAGCGAGCAGTACTTC. The chain links TRBV7-9 to TRBJ2-7; D might be TRBD2 (5 bases). The CDR3 contains 12 residues. Trimming removed 1 base from V and 6 bases from J, with 7 bases in between. Germline lookup yields CDR1 SEHNR and CDR2 FQNEAQ (reference sequence).

This chain uses TRBV4-1 with TRBJ1-1; TRBD1 matches 7 bases. V was clipped by 3 bases and J by 5 bases; unmatched bases: 6. This CDR3 comprises 14 residues. Per germline, CDR1 MGHRA and CDR2 YSYEKL. The CDR3 DNA reads TGCGCCAGCAGCCACCAACAGGGGACGACTGAAGCTTTCTTT. Translation: CASSHQQGTTEAFF.

The rearrangement uses TRBV7-2 and TRBJ1-2, with D maybe TRBD1 (6 bases). The CDR3 length is 16 residues. V was cut by 4 bases and J by 4 bases, with 19 bases left in between. Germline V gene sequence: CDR1 SGHTA, CDR2 FQGNSA. DNA of the CDR3: TGTGCCAGCAGCTATCAAATCGGGACAAGCCTCTATGGCTACACCTTC. This sequence encodes CASSYQIGTSLYGYTF.

This clone was observed a single time. This chain uses TRBV11-2 with TRBJ2-6, with a possible D match to TRBD1 (6 bases). Germline loops: CDR1 SGHAT, CDR2 FQNNGV. V was shortened by 5 bases and J by 2 bases, with 16 bases between the two germline ends. The CDR3 totals 17 residues. The CDR3 DNA reads as TGTGCCAGCAGCCCCCTATCGGCAGGGGCTGGGGCCAACGTCCTGACTTTC. Residues: CASSPLSAGAGANVLTF.

The chain couples TRBV30 to TRBJ1-4; 9 bases are shared with TRBD1. V dropped 0 bases and J dropped 7; count of bases not matched to a gene: 3. The CDR3 totals 14 residues. The germline V gene has CDR1 GTSNPN and CDR2 SVGIG (reference sequence). CDR3 sequence (DNA): TGTGCCTGGAGTGTGGGGACAGGGTTTGAAAAACTGTTTTTT. This gives the protein CAWSVGTGFEKLFF.

The V call is TRBV7-8, the J call TRBJ1-1; D unresolved. Germline values: CDR1 SGHVS, CDR2 FQNEAQ. This CDR3 is 14 amino acids long. V lost 6 bases, J lost 1 base, and 12 bases lay in between. This CDR3 reads CASRHQPQNTEAFF. CDR3 nucleotide sequence: TGTGCCAGCAGGCATCAGCCGCAGAACACTGAAGCTTTCTTT. Looking up the rest from reference TRBV7-8 and TRBJ1-1 gives the full variable domain: GAGVSQSPRYKVAKRGQDVALRCDPISGHVSLFWYQQALGQGPEFLTYFQNEAQLDKSGLPSDRFFAERPEGSVSTLKIQRTQQEDSAVYLCASRHQPQNTEAFFGQGTRLTVV.

J is TRBJ2-1 and V is TRBV7-2; the match to TRBD2 covers 13 bases. The CDR3 has 19 residues. V dropped 1 base and J dropped 2; count of bases not matched to a gene: 8. The germline CDR1 and CDR2 sequences are SGHTA and FQGNSA. The CDR3 region has the DNA TGTGCCAGCAGCTTAGTGACTAGCGGGAGGCCCCGAACCTACAATGAGCAGTTCTTC. It specifies CASSLVTSGRPRTYNEQFF. Using reference TRBV7-2 and TRBJ2-1 for the parts outside the CDR3, the full variable domain is GAGVSQSPSNKVTEKGKDVELRCDPISGHTALYWYRQSLGQGLEFLIYFQGNSAPDKSGLPSDRFSAERTGGSVSTLTIQRTQQEDSAVYLCASSLVTSGRPRTYNEQFFGPGTRLTVL.

The V and J genes are TRBV4-1 and TRBJ1-5; 9 nucleotides line up with TRBD1. The V and J ends lost 6 bases and 4 bases, in that order; junction bases with no gene match: 4. CDR1 and CDR2 from the germline V gene are MGHRA and YSYEKL. This CDR3 has 14 residues. CDR3 bases: TGCGCCAGCAGTCCCGGGACAGGGAATCAGCCCCAGCATTTT. The encoded protein is CASSPGTGNQPQHF.

The chain recombines TRBV7-9 with TRBJ1-1; D ambiguous. The CDR3 is 14 amino acids. V dropped 1 base and J dropped 11 bases, with 17 bases sitting between them. Germline V gene lookup returns CDR1 SEHNR and CDR2 FQNEAQ (reference sequence). The CDR3 region has the DNA TGTGCCAGCAGCTTAGTCGGCCCCCCCGATGCGGCTTTCTTT. As protein: CASSLVGPPDAAFF.

The sample holds a few counts of this clone. The chain recombines TRBV11-2 with TRBJ1-2; the D is unclear. Trimming took off 5 bases at V and 2 bases at J, with 9 bases between the two ends. The germline V gene encodes CDR1 SGHAT and CDR2 FQNNGV. CDR3 length: 13 residues. CDR3 sequence (DNA): TGTGCCAGCAGCCCGAGCGGCAACTATGGCTACACCTTC. Translating it yields CASSPSGNYGYTF.

V gene TRBV11-2 combines with J gene TRBJ1-6, with D maybe TRBD1 (5 bases). With 5 bases removed from V and 9 bases from J, the gap between germline ends came to 26 bases. The CDR3 spans 18 residues. Germline V gene lookup returns CDR1 SGHAT and CDR2 FQNNGV. The CDR3 nucleotides are TGTGCCAGCAGCCCGGGACCACGCAACGTTCGACAGATTTCACCCCTCCACTTT. Translating gives CASSPGPRNVRQISPLHF.

The V and J genes are TRBV29-1 and TRBJ2-2; D possibly corresponds to TRBD1 (6 bases). This CDR3 spans 17 amino acids. V was cut by 0 bases and J by 2 bases, with 16 bases left in between. CDR1 SQVTM and CDR2 ANQGSEA come from the germline V gene. CDR3 region: CSVEDPNGTPNTGELFF. CDR3 DNA sequence: TGCAGCGTTGAAGATCCCAACGGGACACCTAACACCGGGGAGCTGTTTTTT.

V gene TRBV5-1 combines with J gene TRBJ1-4; possible D gene TRBD1, 5 bases. The germline V gene encodes CDR1 SGHRS and CDR2 YFSETQ. Trimming stripped 0 bases from V and 0 bases from J, with 9 bases between. This CDR3 has 16 amino acids. This CDR3 reads CASSLGGTSTNEKLFF. The CDR3 nucleotides read TGCGCCAGCAGCTTGGGAGGGACCTCAACTAATGAAAAACTGTTTTTT.

The rearrangement uses TRBV6-5 and TRBJ2-2; the D gene is possibly TRBD1 (6 bases). Germline V gene sequence: CDR1 MNHEY, CDR2 SVGAGI. The germline V and J ends were trimmed by 8 bases and 7 bases, with 20 bases remaining between them. The CDR3 covers 15 residues. The DNA of the CDR3 is TGTGCCAGCGAGTTCTCTATACAGGGTATCGGGGAGCTGTTTTTT. Amino acids: CASEFSIQGIGELFF.

The CDR3 loop is CASSLVGKNTEAFF. In nucleotides, the CDR3 is TGTGCCAGCAGCTTGGTGGGAAAGAACACTGAAGCTTTCTTT. The chain links TRBV7-2 to TRBJ1-1, with D unresolved. V was shortened by 3 bases and J by 1 base, with 9 bases between the two germline ends. The germline V gene has CDR1 SGHTA and CDR2 FQGNSA. The CDR3 length is 14 residues.

This clone was observed a single time. V and J are TRBV5-8 and TRBJ1-5; D remains ambiguous. The CDR3 totals 12 residues. Trimming left V 3 bases short and J 6 bases short, with 7 bases between. Germline V CDR1 and CDR2: SGHTS, YDEGEE. CDR3 in DNA: TGTGCCAGCAGCTCCCCGAGTCAGCCCCAGCATTTT. The encoded protein is CASSSPSQPQHF.

The chain couples TRBV12-3 or TRBV12-4 to TRBJ1-1, with D possibly matching TRBD1 (6 bases). Trimming took off 7 bases at V and 10 bases at J, with 16 bases between the two ends. This CDR3 comprises 12 residues. The CDR3 nucleotides read TGTGCCAGCAACCTGGACCAGGGGCGAGCTTTCTTT. Encoded protein: CASNLDQGRAFF.

The V gene is TRBV21-1, the J gene TRBJ1-4. TRBV21-1 is flagged as a pseudogene. This CDR3 has 16 amino acids. CDR3 in amino acids: CASSKKARVISEKLFF. CDR3 bases: TGTGCCAGCAGCAAAAAGGCAAGGGTAATTTCTGAAAAACTGTTTTTT.